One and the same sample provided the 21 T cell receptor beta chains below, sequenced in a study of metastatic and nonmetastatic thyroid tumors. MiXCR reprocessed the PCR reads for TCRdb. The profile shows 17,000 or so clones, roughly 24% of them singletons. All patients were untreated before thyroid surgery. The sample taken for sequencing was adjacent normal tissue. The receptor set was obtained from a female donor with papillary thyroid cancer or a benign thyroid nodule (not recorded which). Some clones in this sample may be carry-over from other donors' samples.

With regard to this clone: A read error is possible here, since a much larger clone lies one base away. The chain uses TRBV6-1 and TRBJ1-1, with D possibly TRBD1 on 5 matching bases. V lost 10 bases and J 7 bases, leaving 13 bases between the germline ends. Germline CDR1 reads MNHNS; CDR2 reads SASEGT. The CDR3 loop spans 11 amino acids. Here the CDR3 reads CATQVGGEAFF. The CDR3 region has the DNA TGTGCCACCCAGGTGGGGGGTGAAGCTTTCTTT.

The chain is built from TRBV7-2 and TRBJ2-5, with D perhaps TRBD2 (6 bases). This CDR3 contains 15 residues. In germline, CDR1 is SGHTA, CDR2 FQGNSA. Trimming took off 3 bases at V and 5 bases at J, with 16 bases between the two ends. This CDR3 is CASSFLSLARETQYF. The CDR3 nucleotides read TGTGCCAGCAGCTTCCTCTCACTAGCAAGGGAGACCCAGTACTTC.

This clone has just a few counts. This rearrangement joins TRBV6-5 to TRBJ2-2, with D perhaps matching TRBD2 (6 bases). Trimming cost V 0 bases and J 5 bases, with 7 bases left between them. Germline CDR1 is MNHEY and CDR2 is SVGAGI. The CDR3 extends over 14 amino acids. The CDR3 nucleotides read TGTGCCAGCAGTTACTCTGGGGGGACCGGGGAGCTGTTTTTT. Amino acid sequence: CASSYSGGTGELFF.

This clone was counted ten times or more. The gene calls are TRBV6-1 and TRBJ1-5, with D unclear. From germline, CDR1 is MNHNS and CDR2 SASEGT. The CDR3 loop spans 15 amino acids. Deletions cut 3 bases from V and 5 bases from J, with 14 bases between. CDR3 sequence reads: CASSDRKAGDQPQHF. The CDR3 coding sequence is TGTGCCAGCAGTGATCGTAAGGCTGGGGATCAGCCCCAGCATTTT.

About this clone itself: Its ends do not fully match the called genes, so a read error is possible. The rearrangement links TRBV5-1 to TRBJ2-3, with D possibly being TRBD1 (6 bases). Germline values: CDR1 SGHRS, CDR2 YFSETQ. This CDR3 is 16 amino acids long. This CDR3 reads CASSLEQALRTDSQYF. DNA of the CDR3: TGCGCCAGCAGCTTGGAGCAGGCCCTTAGGACAGATTCGCAGTATTTT.

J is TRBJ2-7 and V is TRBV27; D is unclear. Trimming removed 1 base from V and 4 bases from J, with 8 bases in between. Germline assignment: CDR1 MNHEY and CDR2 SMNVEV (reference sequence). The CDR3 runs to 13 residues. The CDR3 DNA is TGTGCCAGCAGTTTATGGGGTCCTTACGAGCAGTACTTC. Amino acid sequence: CASSLWGPYEQYF.

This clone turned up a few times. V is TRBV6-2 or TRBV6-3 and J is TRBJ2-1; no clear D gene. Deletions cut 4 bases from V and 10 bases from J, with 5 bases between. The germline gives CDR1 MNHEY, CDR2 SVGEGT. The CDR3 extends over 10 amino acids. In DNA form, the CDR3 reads TGTGCCAGCAGTTGGCCGGAGCAGTTCTTC. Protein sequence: CASSWPEQFF.

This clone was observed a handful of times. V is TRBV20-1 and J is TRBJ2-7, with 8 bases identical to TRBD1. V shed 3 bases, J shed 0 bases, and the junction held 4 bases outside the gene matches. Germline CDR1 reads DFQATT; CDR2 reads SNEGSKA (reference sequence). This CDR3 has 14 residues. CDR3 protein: CSASLGQGSYEQYF. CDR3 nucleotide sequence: TGCAGTGCTAGCTTAGGACAGGGCTCCTACGAGCAGTACTTC.

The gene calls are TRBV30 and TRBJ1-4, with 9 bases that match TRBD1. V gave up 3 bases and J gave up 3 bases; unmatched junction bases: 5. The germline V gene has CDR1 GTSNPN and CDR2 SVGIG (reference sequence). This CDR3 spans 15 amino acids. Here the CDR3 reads CAWREGQGPNEKLFF. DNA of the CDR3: TGTGCCTGGAGGGAGGGACAGGGACCTAATGAAAAACTGTTTTTT. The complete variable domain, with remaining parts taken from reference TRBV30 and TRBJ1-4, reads SQTIHQWPATLVQPVGSPLSLECTVEGTSNPNLYWYRQAAGRGLQLLFYSVGIGQISSEVPQNLSASRPQDRQFILSSKKLLLSDSGFYLCAWREGQGPNEKLFFGSGTQLSVL.

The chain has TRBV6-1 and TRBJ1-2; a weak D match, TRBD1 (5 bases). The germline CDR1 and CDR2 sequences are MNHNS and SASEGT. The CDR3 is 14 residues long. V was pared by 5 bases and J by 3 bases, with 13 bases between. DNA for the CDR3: TGTGCCAGCAGTCAGGATGGGGGTCACTATGGCTACACCTTC. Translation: CASSQDGGHYGYTF.

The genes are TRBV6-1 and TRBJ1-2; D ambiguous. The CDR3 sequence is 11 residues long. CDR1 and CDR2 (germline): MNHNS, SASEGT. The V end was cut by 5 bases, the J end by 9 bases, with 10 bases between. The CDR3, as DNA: TGTGCCAGCAGTCAAGAATATTGCTACACCTTC. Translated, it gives CASSQEYCYTF.

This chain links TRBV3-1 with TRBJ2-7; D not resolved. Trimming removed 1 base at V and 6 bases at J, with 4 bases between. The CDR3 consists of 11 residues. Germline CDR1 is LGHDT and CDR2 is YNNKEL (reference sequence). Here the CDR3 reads CASSQGREQYF. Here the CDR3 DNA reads TGTGCCAGCAGCCAAGGTCGCGAGCAGTACTTC.

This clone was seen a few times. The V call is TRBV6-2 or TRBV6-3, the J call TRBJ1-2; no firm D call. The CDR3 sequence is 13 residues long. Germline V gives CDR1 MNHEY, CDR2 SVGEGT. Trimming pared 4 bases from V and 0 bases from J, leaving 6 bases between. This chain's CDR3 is CASSFQTNYGYTF. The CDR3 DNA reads TGTGCCAGCAGTTTTCAGACTAACTATGGCTACACCTTC.

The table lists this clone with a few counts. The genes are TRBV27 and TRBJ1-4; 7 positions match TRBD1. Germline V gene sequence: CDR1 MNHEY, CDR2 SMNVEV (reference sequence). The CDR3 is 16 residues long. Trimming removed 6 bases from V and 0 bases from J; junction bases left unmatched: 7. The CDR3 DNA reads TGTGCCAGCAGAAGAGAGGGGGCGGCAACTAATGAAAAACTGTTTTTT. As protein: CASRREGAATNEKLFF.

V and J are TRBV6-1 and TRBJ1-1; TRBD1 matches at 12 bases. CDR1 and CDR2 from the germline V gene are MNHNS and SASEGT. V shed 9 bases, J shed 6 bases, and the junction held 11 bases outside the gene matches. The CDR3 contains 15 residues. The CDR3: CASSGTGGSKPEAFF. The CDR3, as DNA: TGTGCCAGTTCCGGGACAGGGGGCTCTAAACCTGAAGCTTTCTTT.

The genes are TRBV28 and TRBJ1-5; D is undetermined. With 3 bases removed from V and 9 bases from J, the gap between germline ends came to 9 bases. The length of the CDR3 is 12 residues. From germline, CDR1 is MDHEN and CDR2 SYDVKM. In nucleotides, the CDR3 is TGTGCCAGCAGTTTGCCTGTTCGGCCCCAGCATTTT. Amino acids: CASSLPVRPQHF.

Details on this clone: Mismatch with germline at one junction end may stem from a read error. The chain's CDR3 is CASSLENYERYF. CDR3 nucleotides: TGTGCCAGCAGCTTAGAGAACTACGAGCGGTACTTC. V usage is TRBV11-2 and J usage is TRBJ2-7; D is undetermined. Germline lookup yields CDR1 SGHAT and CDR2 FQNNGV. This CDR3 comprises 12 residues.

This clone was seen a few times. The CDR3 DNA sequence: TGCAGTGCTCGTCCGGGACAGGGTTATGGCTACACCTTC. The encoded protein is CSARPGQGYGYTF. The chain links TRBV20-1 to TRBJ1-2; 9 bases map to TRBD1. This CDR3 has 13 residues. V lost 5 bases to trimming and J lost 5 bases; unmatched junction nucleotides: 6. The germline V gene encodes CDR1 DFQATT and CDR2 SNEGSKA (reference sequence).

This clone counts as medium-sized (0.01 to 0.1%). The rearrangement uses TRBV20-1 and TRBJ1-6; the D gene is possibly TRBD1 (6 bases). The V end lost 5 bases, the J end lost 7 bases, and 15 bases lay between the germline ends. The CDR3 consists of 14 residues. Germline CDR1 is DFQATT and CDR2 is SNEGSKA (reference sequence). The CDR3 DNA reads TGCAGTGCTTATCTGACAGGCGACAATTCACCCCTCCACTTT. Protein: CSAYLTGDNSPLHF.

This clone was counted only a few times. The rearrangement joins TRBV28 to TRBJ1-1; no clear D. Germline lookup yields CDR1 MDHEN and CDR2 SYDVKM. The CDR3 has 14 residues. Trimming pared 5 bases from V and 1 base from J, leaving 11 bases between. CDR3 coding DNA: TGTGCCAGCAGTCATAAACCGGGGAACACTGAAGCTTTCTTT. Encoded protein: CASSHKPGNTEAFF.

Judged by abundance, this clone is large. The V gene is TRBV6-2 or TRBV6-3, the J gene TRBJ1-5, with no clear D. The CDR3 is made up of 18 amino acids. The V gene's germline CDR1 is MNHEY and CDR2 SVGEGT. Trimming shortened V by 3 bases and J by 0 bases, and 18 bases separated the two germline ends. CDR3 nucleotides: TGTGCCAGCAGTTATAGCCAACTAGGATTTTATAGCAATCAGCCCCAGCATTTT. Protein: CASSYSQLGFYSNQPQHF.